These 11 T cell receptor beta chains share one sample of origin, sequenced in a study of blood T cell repertoires in COVID-19 (TCRdb year 2020). Library method: the immunoSEQ multiplex PCR assay. Imported from immuneACCESS, the table was reduced by TCRdb to in-frame sequences with V and J called. These copies leave out some clones; in studies compared against another copy, an unresolved V gene accounts for under half, and the cause of the remainder is not known. The sample table lists about 110,000 clones, roughly 80% of them with a count of one. Of the sample, about 1.6% is held by the ten largest clones. The sample comprised peripheral blood. These receptors all come from a man in his fifties or sixties with acute or convalescent COVID-19.

V is TRBV25-1 and J is TRBJ1-2, with D possibly TRBD1 on 6 matching bases. The V end lost 6 bases, the J end lost 4 bases, and 21 bases lay between the germline ends. This CDR3 is built from 16 residues. In germline, CDR1 is MGHDK, CDR2 SYGVNS. The CDR3 here is CASSATGTSSSYGYTF. DNA of the CDR3: TGTGCCAGCAGCGCCACCGGGACATCCTCGAGCTATGGCTACACCTTC.

The chain is built from TRBV3-1 (or the pseudogene TRBV3-2) and TRBJ1-1; D is ambiguous. V dropped 3 bases and J dropped 9 bases, with 14 bases sitting between them. In germline, CDR1 is LGHDT, CDR2 YNNKEL (reference sequence). CDR3 length: 13 amino acids. The CDR3 loop reads CASSHGSGQQAFF. In DNA form, the CDR3 reads TGTGCCAGCAGCCACGGGTCCGGCCAGCAAGCTTTCTTT.

CDR3 sequence: CASSTGQGGNIQYF. The CDR3 DNA reads as TGTGCCAGCAGCACTGGACAGGGGGGAAACATTCAGTACTTC. The chain combines TRBV7-9 with TRBJ2-4; 10 nucleotides align to TRBD1. The trim removed 5 bases at V and 6 bases at J, leaving 4 bases unmatched. CDR3 length: 14 amino acids. Germline loops: CDR1 SEHNR, CDR2 FQNEAQ (reference sequence). The complete variable domain, with remaining parts taken from reference TRBV7-9 and TRBJ2-4, reads DTGVSQNPRHKITKRGQNVTFRCDPISEHNRLYWYRQTLGQGPEFLTYFQNEAQLEKSRLLSDRFSAERPKGSFSTLEIQRTEQGDSAMYLCASSTGQGGNIQYFGAGTRLSVL.

The chain uses TRBV3-1 (or the pseudogene TRBV3-2) and TRBJ1-6; D unclear. The CDR3 sequence is 14 residues long. Germline loops: CDR1 LGHDT, CDR2 YNNKEL (reference sequence). The V end was cut by 0 bases, the J end by 9 bases, with 9 bases between. The CDR3 reads CASSQEVRSSPLHF. For the CDR3, the DNA is TGTGCCAGCAGCCAAGAGGTTAGGAGTTCACCCCTCCACTTT.

This CDR3 reads CATSRGDGDYQYNEQFF. In DNA, the CDR3 is TGTGCCACCAGCAGAGGGGATGGGGACTACCAATACAATGAGCAGTTCTTC. The rearrangement joins TRBV15 to TRBJ2-1; 7 positions match TRBD2. The CDR3 covers 17 residues. CDR1 is LNHNV and CDR2 is YYDKDF in the germline V gene (reference sequence). V lost 1 base and J lost 4; bases outside the gene matches: 10.

This chain uses TRBV9 with TRBJ2-3; TRBD2 agrees at 8 bases. Germline CDR1 is SGDLS and CDR2 is YYNGEE. The junction had 10 bases not matched to a gene; V was cut back by 10 bases and J by 6 bases. The CDR3 length is 13 residues. CDR3 loop: CAGGAGVSDTQYF. The CDR3 DNA sequence: TGTGCCGGGGGAGCGGGGGTTTCTGATACGCAGTATTTT.

This chain connects TRBV5-1 to TRBJ2-4; TRBD1 matches at 8 bases. The CDR3 has 16 amino acids. The V segment lost 2 bases and the J segment 6 bases; nucleotides outside the gene matches: 10. Germline V lookup: CDR1 SGHRS, CDR2 YFSETQ. CDR3 sequence (DNA): TGCGCCAGCAGCTTACGACCACAGGGGGAGAGAAACATTCAGTACTTC. It translates to CASSLRPQGERNIQYF. Complete variable domain (other parts from reference TRBV5-1 and TRBJ2-4): KAGVTQTPRYLIKTRGQQVTLSCSPISGHRSVSWYQQTPGQGLQFLFEYFSETQRNKGNFPGRFSGRQFSNSRSEMNVSTLELGDSALYLCASSLRPQGERNIQYFGAGTRLSVL.

The V and J genes are TRBV28 and TRBJ2-3, with a tentative D call TRBD1 (7 bases). The CDR3 length is 16 residues. The germline gives CDR1 MDHEN, CDR2 SYDVKM. V shed 3 bases and J shed 3 bases, with 16 bases lying between them. DNA of the CDR3: TGTGCCAGCAGTTTCTCGACAGGGAGGTGGACAGATACGCAGTATTTT. It codes for CASSFSTGRWTDTQYF.

The chain is built from TRBV6-1 and TRBJ2-2; TRBD2 is a possible D gene (5 bases). CDR1 and CDR2 (germline): MNHNS, SASEGT. The CDR3 has 14 residues. V was shortened by 1 base and J by 5 bases, with 8 bases between the two germline ends. The CDR3 nucleotides are TGTGCCAGCAGTGAAGTCGAGGGAACCGGGGAGCTGTTTTTT. This codes for CASSEVEGTGELFF.

This sequence joins TRBV2 and TRBJ1-1; D not resolved. The V gene's germline CDR1 is SNHLY and CDR2 FYNNEI. Trimming stripped 6 bases from V and 0 bases from J, with 8 bases between. The CDR3 length is 13 residues. CDR3 protein: CASRAQVNTEAFF. Written as DNA, the CDR3 is TGTGCCAGCAGAGCCCAGGTGAACACTGAAGCTTTCTTT.

The chain recombines TRBV6-5 with TRBJ2-5, with 10 nucleotides matching TRBD1. Losses at the gene ends were 7 bases for V and 4 bases for J; bases not matched to a gene: 6. The CDR3 has 14 residues. The germline V gene has CDR1 MNHEY and CDR2 SVGAGI. The CDR3 loop reads CASNAGQGRETQYF. CDR3 DNA: TGTGCCAGCAACGCGGGACAGGGGAGAGAGACCCAGTACTTC.